This TCR beta chain was captured in a study of T-cell memory formation after mild COVID-19. Findings and caveats of the study: What remained unconfirmed was the SARS-CoV-2 specificity of second-wave clones peaking on day 37.

In its sample, this clonotype was seen a few times. Its specificity is not known. The 5'RACE method, run with constant-segment primers, produced TCR alpha and TCR beta cDNA libraries (carrying sample barcodes and UMIs). TCRdb itself ran the 5' RACE reads through MiXCR, one entry per CDR3 protein. The profile shows 85,000 to 130,000 distinct CDR3 sequences, about 18% of them singletons. Germline CDR1 SGDLS, CDR2 YYNGEE. V was cut by 4 bases and J by 2 bases, with 14 bases left in between. This CDR3 region has 15 residues. The chain carries TRBV9 and TRBJ2-3, with D tentatively TRBD1 or TRBD2 (5 bases each). The receptor's source is an adult woman who had mild COVID-19 (a few samples of this study predate the infection). Cell type and time point are not known. The sample was PBMCs or a T cell subset sorted from them (not recorded which). The CDR3 region has the DNA TGTGCCAGCAGCCCCCGAGGGGCCCTCACAGATACGCAGTATTTT. Its translation: CASSPRGALTDTQYF.